Listed here is a single T cell receptor (beta chain). Its antigen is not identified. The data stem from a study of cytomegalovirus exposure and HLA in healthy donors. Overall study context: Earlier results showed 90 million to 120 million unique TCR beta sequences derived from roughly 180 million T cells.

Primers: 60 Vbeta forward and 13 Jbeta reverse. TCRdb keeps only in-frame clones here, not all; method: immunoSEQ multiplex PCR. The data contain 230,000 or so clones, around 90% of them singletons. Study-level points and caveats: A previous analysis found most TCR beta V segments productive roughly 87% or roughly 30% of the time. CMV antigen specificity of three CMV-associated chains was confirmed in vitro.

Source material: PBMCs. The origin of this receptor is a girl under 10 years old in good health and CMV-seronegative.

The CDR3 loop is CASNTPREGETQYF. CDR3 DNA: TGTGCCAGCAACACTCCCCGGGAGGGAGAGACCCAGTACTTC. This sequence joins TRBV7-8 and TRBJ2-5, with 8 bases identical to TRBD2. Germline loops: CDR1 SGHVS, CDR2 FQNEAQ. The trim removed 7 bases at V and 4 bases at J, leaving 8 bases unmatched. The CDR3 is 14 residues long.